Following are 20 T cell receptor beta chains from one sample sequenced in a study of tissue T cells after allogeneic stem cell transplantation. Specified time point: mouse harvest day 7 after allogeneic transplant. Tail vein injection delivered 10^7 T-cell-depleted bone marrow cells and 10^6 splenic CD5+ T cells. Clones were sequenced by immunoSEQ multiplex PCR, and TCRdb holds only the in-frame ones, with some missing. The sample lists 3,800 or so clones; 50% were seen once. Material: lymph node tissue. Receptor source: a female BALB/c mouse given C57BL/6 T cells with graft-versus-host disease after an allogeneic hematopoietic cell transplant.

This clone has more than one count but fewer than ten. Mouse gene names and germline throughout. The missing CDR3 end, 1 residue past where the read stops, is filled in from the germline J gene. This chain connects TRBV16 to TRBJ2-1; D gene unclear. Per germline, CDR1 SGHSA and CDR2 FRNQAP. CDR3 length: 14 amino acids. Trimming shortened V by 5 bases and J by 3 bases, and 11 bases separated the two germline ends. Partial CDR3 DNA: TGTGCAAGCAGCCCCCGACACATCTATGCTGAGCAGTTC. It encodes CASSPRHIYAEQF. The entire CDR3 protein reads CASSPRHIYAEQFF.

Concerning this clone itself: The genes and germline here are from mouse. This chain's CDR3 is CTCSADYRGDTEVFF. Incomplete CDR3 DNA: TGCACCTGCAGTGCAGATTACAGGGGGGACACAGAAGTCTTC. The V and J genes are TRBV1 and TRBJ1-1, with 8 bases that match TRBD1. From the germline J gene comes the end of the CDR3, since the read stops 1 residue before it. The V segment lost 0 bases and the J segment 3 bases; nucleotides outside the gene matches: 3. Germline V lookup: CDR1 NSQYPW, CDR2 LRSPGD (reference sequence). This CDR3 contains 15 residues.

The sample holds a few counts of this clone. Gene names and germline match the mouse. The DNA ends 1 residue before the CDR3 does, and the rest of the CDR3 is filled in from the germline J gene. V and J are TRBV14 and TRBJ1-3; D is uncertain. V was trimmed by 3 bases and J by 0 bases, leaving 4 bases between them. Germline loops: CDR1 SGHDT, CDR2 FRDEAV. The CDR3 is made up of 13 amino acids. CDR3 protein: CASSWNSGNTLYF. The CDR3 DNA, read in part, is TGTGCCAGCAGTTGGAATTCTGGAAATACGCTCTAT. Combining the CDR3 with reference TRBV14 and TRBJ1-3 gives the whole variable domain EAGVTQSPRYAVLQEGQAVSFWCDPISGHDTLYWYQQPRDQGPQLLVYFRDEAVIDNSQLPSDRFSAVRPKGTNSTLKIQSAKQGDTATYLCASSWNSGNTLYFGEGSRLIVV.

Worth noting for this clone: Mouse germline and gene names are used. The read finishes 1 residue shy of the CDR3 end, and the germline J gene is used to complete it. This chain joins TRBV23 and TRBJ2-3; the tabulated D call, TRBD2, remains unverified against the DNA. The V gene's germline CDR1 is KGHTA and CDR2 FQNQQP. The CDR3 runs to 15 residues. CDR3 bases read: TGCTCCAGCAGTCCCGACTGGGGTAGTGCAGAAACGCTGTAT. This gives the protein CSSSPDWGSAETLY. The full CDR3 reads CSSSPDWGSAETLYF. Supplemented by reference TRBV23 and TRBJ2-3, the full variable domain reads DAAVTQKPRYLIKMKGQEAEMKCIPEKGHTAVFWYQQKQSKELKFLIYFQNQQPLDQIDMVKERFSAVCPSSSLCSLGIRTCEAEDSALYLCSSSPDWGSAETLYFGSGTRLTVL.

This clone was picked up a small number of times. Mouse gene names and germline throughout. Read sequence stops 1 residue before the CDR3 end, and the germline J gene provides the missing end. V and J are TRBV12-1 and TRBJ2-7; no reliable D call. Germline CDR1 is SGHSN and CDR2 is HYEKVE. Between the trimmed V and J ends, which lost 0 bases and 3 bases, there was a span of 5 bases. This CDR3 is built from 12 residues. The CDR3 bases that were read are TGTGCCAGCTCTCTCGCCGTCTATGAACAGTAC. It encodes CASSLAVYEQY. The entire CDR3 protein is CASSLAVYEQYF.

Points on this clone: These gene names are mouse names. The CDR3 is cut off 1 residue early in the read; its end comes from the germline J gene. The rearrangement links TRBV19 to TRBJ2-7; the match to TRBD2 covers 11 bases. The J segment lost 4 bases and the V segment lost 4 bases, leaving 4 bases of the junction unmatched. Germline V gives CDR1 FNHDT, CDR2 SITEND (reference sequence). CDR3 length equals 14 residues. CDR3 DNA, as far as it was read: TGTGCCAGCAGTGCCGGGACTGGGGGTTATGAACAGTAC. It translates to CASSAGTGGYEQY. The whole CDR3 protein reads CASSAGTGGYEQYF.

The sample holds a few counts of this clone. Gene and germline names: mouse. The read halts 1 residue ahead of the CDR3 end, with the missing end drawn from the germline J gene. The rearrangement uses TRBV26 and TRBJ2-7; TRBD1 matches at 7 bases. The CDR3 spans 13 residues. V lost 4 bases to trimming and J lost 4 bases; unmatched junction nucleotides: 4. Per the germline V gene, CDR1 is KGHPV and CDR2 is FQNQEV (reference sequence). The CDR3: CASSPGQLYEQYF. The part of the CDR3 DNA that was read is TGTGCCAGCAGTCCGGGACAGCTTTATGAACAGTAC.

This clone was picked up a small number of times. Gene names and germline match the mouse. With the read ending 1 residue before the CDR3 end, the germline J gene is used to fill in that end. V usage is TRBV19 and J usage is TRBJ2-7; TRBD2 aligns across 11 bases. The trim removed 2 bases at V and 4 bases at J, leaving 2 bases unmatched. Germline loops: CDR1 FNHDT, CDR2 SITEND (reference sequence). The CDR3 consists of 14 residues. The CDR3 bases that were read are TGTGCCAGCAGTATTAGGACTGGGGGGTATGAACAGTAC. It codes for CASSIRTGGYEQY. The full CDR3 protein reads CASSIRTGGYEQYF.

About this clone itself: All gene names here are mouse names. The read finishes 1 residue shy of the CDR3 end, and the germline J gene is used to complete it. This chain links TRBV3 with TRBJ1-3; 12 positions agree with TRBD1. After removal of 4 bases from V and 4 bases from J, the junction contained 5 bases not matched to a gene. The germline V gene encodes CDR1 SNHLY and CDR2 FYNGKV (reference sequence). CDR3 length equals 16 residues. This CDR3 is CASSSRDRGRGNTLYF. The CDR3 DNA, read in part, is TGTGCCAGCAGCTCCCGGGACAGGGGGCGAGGAAATACGCTCTAT.

In this sample, this clone turned up a few times. The gene names here belong to mouse. The read falls 1 residue short of the CDR3 end, and the missing part is taken from the germline J gene. V gene TRBV26 combines with J gene TRBJ1-1; 9 positions match TRBD1. The CDR3 is made up of 15 amino acids. Trimming at V came to 4 bases and at J to 0 bases, leaving 3 bases not matched to a gene. Germline V gives CDR1 KGHPV, CDR2 FQNQEV (reference sequence). The CDR3: CASSPYRGPNTEVFF. The sequenced CDR3 bases are TGTGCCAGCAGTCCTTACAGGGGGCCAAACACAGAAGTCTTC.

This clone has a single count. Any gene name here is a mouse gene name. The sequenced fragment ends 1 residue before the CDR3 boundary, so the rest is inferred from the germline J gene. The rearrangement links TRBV12-2 to TRBJ2-5, with D perhaps matching TRBD1 (5 bases). The germline gives CDR1 SGHLS, CDR2 HYDKME. CDR3 length: 14 amino acids. V shed 2 bases and J shed 0 bases, with 8 bases lying between them. CDR3 protein: CASSPTVNQDTQYF. CDR3 DNA (partial): TGTGCCAGCTCTCCGACAGTTAACCAAGACACCCAGTAC.

In regard to this clone: Gene and germline names: mouse. The read terminates 1 residue before the CDR3 end, so the remaining end is supplied by the germline J gene. The V call is TRBV1, the J call TRBJ1-2; possibly TRBD1 for D (6 bases). V dropped 0 bases and J dropped 3 bases, with 11 bases sitting between them. This CDR3 spans 15 amino acids. Germline V gene data show CDR1 as NSQYPW and CDR2 as LRSPGD (reference sequence). The covered CDR3 bases are TGCACCTGCAGTGCAGATACAGGGAAGGACTCCGACTACACC. Protein sequence: CTCSADTGKDSDYT. The whole CDR3 sequence is CTCSADTGKDSDYTF.

This clone was counted a single time. Gene names follow the mouse nomenclature. The CDR3 extends 1 residue past the end of the read, so its final part is completed from the germline J gene. V gene TRBV16 combines with J gene TRBJ2-3; no definite D call. Germline assignment: CDR1 SGHSA and CDR2 FRNQAP. V was trimmed by 2 bases and J by 0 bases, leaving 9 bases between them. The CDR3 sequence is 15 residues long. Partial CDR3 DNA: TGTGCAAGCAGCTTAATGGGCACTAGTGCAGAAACGCTGTAT. Translation: CASSLMGTSAETLY. The full CDR3 reads CASSLMGTSAETLYF.

The table lists this clone with a few counts. Any gene name here is a mouse gene name. The read stops 1 residue short of the end of the CDR3; the missing end is completed from the germline J gene. The chain combines TRBV26 with TRBJ1-4; TRBD1 agrees at 7 bases. The CDR3 is made up of 16 amino acids. CDR1 is KGHPV and CDR2 is FQNQEV in the germline V gene (reference sequence). V was clipped by 2 bases and J by 0 bases; unmatched bases: 3. The covered CDR3 bases are TGTGCCAGCAGTCTGAGGCAGGGGGTTTCCAACGAAAGATTATTT. Protein: CASSLRQGVSNERLF. From start to end, the CDR3 is CASSLRQGVSNERLFF. Variable domain in full (rest from reference TRBV26 and TRBJ1-4): NSKVIQTPRYLVKGQGQKAKMRCIPEKGHPVVFWYQQNKNNEFKFLINFQNQEVLQQIDMTEKRFSAECPSNSPCSLEIQSSEAGDSALYLCASSLRQGVSNERLFFGHGTKLSVL.

As regards this clone: These gene names are mouse names. Read sequence stops 1 residue before the CDR3 end, and the germline J gene provides the missing end. V is TRBV31 and J is TRBJ2-4; D possibly corresponds to TRBD1 (7 bases). The germline CDR1 and CDR2 sequences are GKSSPN and SITVG. The CDR3 length is 14 residues. The germline V and J ends were trimmed by 0 bases and 2 bases, with 9 bases remaining between them. Here the CDR3 reads CAWSLEGAQNTLYF. CDR3 DNA (partial): TGTGCCTGGAGTCTAGAGGGGGCTCAAAACACCTTGTAC.

This clone showed up just a few times. Mouse gene names and germline throughout. The read ends 1 residue before the CDR3 terminus; that terminus is restored from the germline J gene. This chain links TRBV26 with TRBJ2-2, with D unresolved. Per germline, CDR1 KGHPV and CDR2 FQNQEV (reference sequence). V was trimmed by 6 bases and J by 4 bases, leaving 9 bases between them. The CDR3 loop spans 13 amino acids. The CDR3 protein is CASSLSGTGQLYF. CDR3 DNA, as far as it was read: TGTGCCAGCAGCCTCAGTGGCACCGGGCAGCTCTAC.

Judged by abundance, this clone is large. Genes here carry mouse names. The read ends 1 residue shy of where the CDR3 ends; the end is completed using the germline J gene. The V call is TRBV31, the J call TRBJ2-7, with TRBD2 identical over 13 bases. V was clipped by 1 base and J by 6 bases; unmatched bases: 0. Germline lookup yields CDR1 GKSSPN and CDR2 SITVG. The length of the CDR3 is 13 residues. CDR3 region: CAWSRDWGGEQYF. CDR3 DNA (partial): TGTGCCTGGAGTCGGGACTGGGGGGGTGAACAGTAC.

This clone was counted between two and nine times. The gene symbols are mouse symbols. The missing CDR3 end, 1 residue past where the read stops, is filled in from the germline J gene. This rearrangement joins TRBV3 to TRBJ2-1; unclear D gene. Trimming shortened V by 1 base and J by 8 bases, and 9 bases separated the two germline ends. Germline CDR1 reads SNHLY; CDR2 reads FYNGKV (reference sequence). The CDR3 is 13 amino acids. This CDR3 is CASSLDATTEQFF. The sequenced CDR3 bases are TGTGCCAGCAGCTTAGACGCGACAACTGAGCAGTTC.

With respect to this clone: Mouse germline and gene names are used. The read finishes 1 residue shy of the CDR3 end, and the germline J gene is used to complete it. V gene TRBV13-1 combines with J gene TRBJ2-1; 11 positions match TRBD2. Germline CDR1 and CDR2: NSHNY and SYGAGN. This CDR3 is built from 17 residues. The ends lost 0 bases at V and 1 base at J; junction bases unmatched: 3. The CDR3 DNA, read in part, is TGTGCCAGCAGTGATGGGACTGGGGGGTCGAACTATGCTGAGCAGTTC. Its translation: CASSDGTGGSNYAEQF. Given in full, the CDR3 is CASSDGTGGSNYAEQFF.

This clone was seen more than once but under ten times. Here the gene names and germline are mouse. The sequenced fragment ends 1 residue before the CDR3 boundary, so the rest is inferred from the germline J gene. V gene TRBV29 combines with J gene TRBJ1-1; no definite D call. V lost 2 bases, J lost 1 base, and 5 bases lay in between. CDR1 and CDR2 from the germline V gene are MSHET and SYDVDS. CDR3 length: 13 amino acids. The DNA read from the CDR3 is TGTGCTAGCAGTTTAGGCGGGAACACAGAAGTCTTC. Its translation is CASSLGGNTEVF. The whole CDR3 region reads CASSLGGNTEVFF.